One sample yielded the 32 T cell receptor beta chains listed below, sequenced in a study of shared clonotypes between healthy human individuals. Naive CD8 cells, CD45RO-negative and positively selected for CCR7, excluded terminally differentiated effector memory CD45RA+ cells. Profiled with immunoSEQ multiplex PCR; TCRdb holds only in-frame clones, not every one. The table includes hundreds of thousands of clones, around 93% detected once. Sequenced material: naive CD8+ T cells sorted from blood. Source of these receptors: a man aged 30-40 years in good health.

The rearrangement joins TRBV2 to TRBJ2-7; D uncertain. The germline V gene has CDR1 SNHLY and CDR2 FYNNEI. The CDR3 is 15 amino acids. The V end lost 1 base, the J end lost 4 bases, and 14 bases lay between the germline ends. The CDR3 DNA is TGTGCCAGCAGTGAAGAAGCCGGCCCCTCTTACGAGCAGTACTTC. Translated, it gives CASSEEAGPSYEQYF.

The V call is TRBV19, the J call TRBJ1-5; weak D call: TRBD1 (6 bases). Trimming pared 6 bases from V and 2 bases from J, leaving 14 bases between. This CDR3 is 15 amino acids long. The germline gives CDR1 LNHDA, CDR2 SQIVND (reference sequence). CDR3 nucleotides: TGTGCCAGTAGGACCAGGGACATTGGCAATCAGCCCCAGCATTTT. Residues: CASRTRDIGNQPQHF.

This clone was seen a few times. The chain is built from TRBV29-1 and TRBJ2-2, with 10 nucleotides matching TRBD2. With 8 bases clipped from V and 0 bases from J, the junction kept 15 bases outside the gene matches. There are 18 residues in the CDR3. CDR1 is SQVTM and CDR2 is ANQGSEA in the germline V gene. The CDR3 loop reads CSLTPLGTSATNTGELFF. CDR3 coding DNA: TGCAGCCTCACCCCGCTCGGGACTAGCGCGACGAACACCGGGGAGCTGTTTTTT.

This sequence joins TRBV7-6 and TRBJ2-7; maybe TRBD2 (5 bases). Germline V gene data show CDR1 as SGHVS and CDR2 as FNYEAQ. The CDR3 has 14 residues. V lost 2 bases, J lost 2 bases, and 10 bases lay in between. The CDR3 spells CASSLSPGTYEQYF. As DNA, the CDR3 is TGTGCCAGCAGCTTAAGCCCGGGGACCTACGAGCAGTACTTC.

This clone was picked up one time. J is TRBJ2-2 and V is TRBV25-1; 8 nucleotides agree with TRBD1. Germline lookup yields CDR1 MGHDK and CDR2 SYGVNS. The ends lost 2 bases at V and 3 bases at J; junction bases unmatched: 11. The CDR3 is 18 amino acids. The CDR3 protein is CASSEGLPQQGDTGELFF. The CDR3 DNA reads as TGTGCCAGCAGTGAAGGGTTACCCCAACAGGGGGACACCGGGGAGCTGTTTTTT.

The chain employs TRBV19 and TRBJ2-1, with D tentatively TRBD2 (5 bases). Germline CDR1 reads LNHDA; CDR2 reads SQIVND (reference sequence). The CDR3 has 12 amino acids. The ends were cut back, 8 bases at V and 9 bases at J, with 14 bases in the middle. CDR3: CASRNGVLEQFF. In nucleotides, the CDR3 is TGTGCCAGTCGAAACGGGGTTCTTGAGCAGTTCTTC.

The CDR3 here is CATILGQGSFKSNQPQHF. CDR3 nucleotide sequence: TGTGCCACCATCCTGGGCCAGGGGAGCTTCAAGAGCAATCAGCCCCAGCATTTT. The gene calls are TRBV28 and TRBJ1-5, with D possibly being TRBD1 (6 bases). There are 18 residues in the CDR3. Trimming removed 10 bases at V and 1 base at J, with 26 bases between. Germline CDR1 and CDR2: MDHEN and SYDVKM.

About this clone itself: Other DNA sequences within the sample encode an identical CDR3. CDR3 in amino acids: CASSLGAGTEAFF. The CDR3 nucleotides read TGTGCCAGCAGCTTGGGAGCAGGGACTGAAGCTTTCTTT. The J gene is TRBJ1-1, the V gene TRBV5-6, with D maybe TRBD1 (5 bases). This CDR3 is built from 13 residues. CDR1 SGHDT and CDR2 YYEEEE come from the germline V gene. Trimming took 0 bases from V and 5 from J, leaving 8 bases between them.

CDR3 sequence (DNA): TGTGCCAGCAGTCGGGGAAGGGGGCAGTCACCCCTCCACTTT. Its translation: CASSRGRGQSPLHF. The V call is TRBV2, the J call TRBJ1-6, with 7 bases lining up with TRBD1. V lost 5 bases and J lost 10; bases outside the gene matches: 8. The CDR3 loop spans 14 amino acids. From germline, CDR1 is SNHLY and CDR2 FYNNEI.

This chain links TRBV2 with TRBJ2-7; 7 bases match TRBD2. The CDR3 loop spans 14 amino acids. V trimming: 2 bases; J trimming: 5 bases; junction bases outside the gene matches: 6. Germline V gene sequence: CDR1 SNHLY, CDR2 FYNNEI. As DNA, the CDR3 is TGTGCCAGCAGTGAAACGGGCGGGACTAACGAGCAGTACTTC. It specifies CASSETGGTNEQYF.

This clone occurred once. This rearrangement joins TRBV11-3 to TRBJ2-3, with 10 positions matching TRBD1. CDR3 length: 15 amino acids. Trimming took 5 bases from V and 3 from J; bases not matched to a gene: 5. Germline V gene lookup returns CDR1 SGHNT and CDR2 YENEEA. CDR3 in amino acids: CASSPRTGGTDTQYF. For the CDR3, the DNA is TGTGCCAGCAGCCCCCGGACAGGGGGGACAGATACGCAGTATTTT.

This clone was seen a single time. J is TRBJ1-5 and V is TRBV7-2; D remains unclear. The CDR3 length is 15 residues. Germline assignment: CDR1 SGHTA and CDR2 FQGNSA. V shed 2 bases and J shed 0 bases, with 8 bases lying between them. In nucleotides, the CDR3 is TGTGCCAGCAGCTTACGACACTATAGCAATCAGCCCCAGCATTTT. Its translation is CASSLRHYSNQPQHF.

V and J are TRBV27 and TRBJ2-1, with 7 bases that match TRBD2. The CDR3 contains 13 residues. Germline CDR1 reads MNHEY; CDR2 reads SMNVEV (reference sequence). V lost 4 bases to trimming and J lost 6 bases; unmatched junction nucleotides: 3. The CDR3 region has the DNA TGTGCCAGCAGTTCAGCTAGCGGCAATGAGCAGTTCTTC. It specifies CASSSASGNEQFF.

The chain couples TRBV10-2 to TRBJ2-1, with unresolved D. V lost 10 bases, J lost 9 bases, and 19 bases lay in between. CDR1 WSHSY and CDR2 SAAADI come from the germline V gene. The CDR3 spans 13 residues. Here the CDR3 reads CATETPPNSEQFF. CDR3 DNA: TGCGCCACAGAGACTCCTCCTAACAGTGAGCAGTTCTTC.

This rearrangement joins TRBV5-1 to TRBJ2-7, with 13 bases matching TRBD2. V was pared by 4 bases and J by 1 base, with 5 bases of the junction left unmatched. This CDR3 spans 16 amino acids. Germline CDR1 is SGHRS and CDR2 is YFSETQ. CDR3 sequence (DNA): TGCGCCAGCAGCCAGGGGACTAGCGGGATTTCCTACGAGCAGTACTTC. Translated: CASSQGTSGISYEQYF. Full variable domain (outside the CDR3, taken from reference TRBV5-1 and TRBJ2-7): KAGVTQTPRYLIKTRGQQVTLSCSPISGHRSVSWYQQTPGQGLQFLFEYFSETQRNKGNFPGRFSGRQFSNSRSEMNVSTLELGDSALYLCASSQGTSGISYEQYFGPGTRLTVT.

The V gene is TRBV4-2, the J gene TRBJ2-7; D gene uncertain. The V gene lost 3 bases and the J gene lost 0 bases, with 9 bases spanning the gap. The CDR3 sequence is 14 residues long. Germline CDR1 and CDR2: LGHNA and YNFKEQ. CDR3 loop: CASSQLADSYEQYF. The CDR3 DNA reads TGTGCCAGCAGCCAGTTGGCGGACTCCTACGAGCAGTACTTC.

The genes are TRBV28 and TRBJ2-1; 9 bases map to TRBD2. The CDR3 consists of 14 residues. The V and J ends lost 3 bases and 7 bases, in that order; junction bases with no gene match: 4. CDR1 is MDHEN, CDR2 SYDVKM, per germline. The CDR3 here is CASSLREGWNEQFF. DNA for the CDR3: TGTGCCAGCAGTTTGCGGGAGGGATGGAATGAGCAGTTCTTC. Filled out from reference TRBV28 and TRBJ2-1, the complete variable domain reads DVKVTQSSRYLVKRTGEKVFLECVQDMDHENMFWYRQDPGLGLRLIYFSYDVKMKEKGDIPEGYSVSREKKERFSLILESASTNQTSMYLCASSLREGWNEQFFGPGTRLTVL.

The chain joins TRBV27 to TRBJ1-2; 7 positions match TRBD1. The V and J ends lost 8 bases and 8 bases, in that order; junction bases with no gene match: 17. The CDR3 consists of 15 residues. Germline lookup yields CDR1 MNHEY and CDR2 SMNVEV (reference sequence). This CDR3 reads CASLARGGTVGGYTF. As DNA, the CDR3 is TGTGCCAGCTTAGCTCGCGGGGGGACAGTCGGCGGCTACACCTTC.

CDR3: CASEAGDSTDTQYF. The CDR3 DNA sequence: TGCGCCAGCGAGGCGGGAGATAGCACAGATACGCAGTATTTT. The chain combines TRBV10-2 with TRBJ2-3, with TRBD2 matching over 7 bases. Germline V gene lookup returns CDR1 WSHSY and CDR2 SAAADI. There are 14 residues in the CDR3. V lost 8 bases and J lost 0; bases outside the gene matches: 5.

A word on this clone: Other nucleotide sequences in the sample specify the same CDR3. This sequence joins TRBV6-5 and TRBJ2-1; D might be TRBD1 or TRBD2, each matching 5 bases. The CDR3 consists of 14 residues. Germline assignment: CDR1 MNHEY and CDR2 SVGAGI. Deletions cut 5 bases from V and 0 bases from J, with 8 bases between. CDR3 bases: TGTGCCAGCAGTCAGGGACCCTCCTACAATGAGCAGTTCTTC. Amino acid sequence: CASSQGPSYNEQFF.

V is TRBV28 and J is TRBJ1-5; TRBD1 aligns across 7 bases. The CDR3 runs 16 residues. Germline V CDR1 and CDR2: MDHEN, SYDVKM. The V gene end was trimmed by 2 bases and the J gene end by 9 bases; junction bases not matched to a gene: 13. DNA for the CDR3: TGTGCCAGCAGTTTACGCGGACAGGTGATTATGTGGCCCCAGCATTTT. Encoded protein: CASSLRGQVIMWPQHF.

The table lists this clone with a few counts. The chain has TRBV20-1 and TRBJ2-1; D unresolved. This CDR3 is 11 amino acids long. The V end was cut by 6 bases, the J end by 9 bases, with 12 bases between. Germline CDR1 reads DFQATT; CDR2 reads SNEGSKA (reference sequence). CDR3 in amino acids: CSASPALEQFF. As DNA, the CDR3 is TGCAGTGCCAGCCCTGCGCTTGAGCAGTTCTTC.

This rearrangement joins TRBV4-1 to TRBJ1-2, with D possibly being TRBD1 (6 bases). The CDR3 has 14 amino acids. CDR1 and CDR2 from the germline V gene are MGHRA and YSYEKL. V lost 1 base and J lost 2, with 8 bases in between. Here the CDR3 DNA reads TGCGCCAGCAGCCAAGCGGACAGAAACTATGGCTACACCTTC. Amino acids: CASSQADRNYGYTF.

This chain joins TRBV21-1 and TRBJ2-7; the table names TRBD1, a call not compared with the DNA. TRBV21-1 is described as a pseudogene. This CDR3 comprises 20 residues. The CDR3 DNA reads as TGTGCCAGCCAAAATAAAATCGGGGCCACGCTCAGGGGCAACAACTACGAGCAGTACTTC. Translating it yields CASQNKIGATLRGNNYEQYF.

The chain carries TRBV4-1 and TRBJ1-4, with 9 bases aligning to TRBD1. This CDR3 contains 18 residues. CDR1 MGHRA and CDR2 YSYEKL come from the germline V gene. Losses at the gene ends were 2 bases for V and 3 bases for J; bases not matched to a gene: 10. The CDR3 spells CASSQTGTGPTSNEKLFF. DNA for the CDR3: TGCGCCAGCAGCCAAACCGGGACAGGGCCCACATCTAATGAAAAACTGTTTTTT.

This clone was counted once. The chain combines TRBV5-1 with TRBJ2-1; 7 positions match TRBD2. The germline gives CDR1 SGHRS, CDR2 YFSETQ. The CDR3 sequence is 13 residues long. J was trimmed by 7 bases and V by 3 bases; bases with no gene match: 4. CDR3: CASSSGGTNEQFF. In DNA form, the CDR3 reads TGCGCCAGCAGCTCCGGGGGGACGAATGAGCAGTTCTTC.

On this clone: The sample has other DNA sequences that encode this CDR3 too. The J gene is TRBJ2-3, the V gene TRBV9; D is possibly TRBD2 (5 bases). Germline lookup yields CDR1 SGDLS and CDR2 YYNGEE. V lost 0 bases, J lost 0 bases, and 8 bases lay in between. This CDR3 is built from 15 residues. CDR3 in amino acids: CASSVDGVSTDTQYF. CDR3 DNA sequence: TGTGCCAGCAGCGTAGACGGGGTTAGCACAGATACGCAGTATTTT. The complete variable domain, with remaining parts taken from reference TRBV9 and TRBJ2-3, reads DSGVTQTPKHLITATGQRVTLRCSPRSGDLSVYWYQQSLDQGLQFLIQYYNGEERAKGNILERFSAQQFPDLHSELNLSSLELGDSALYFCASSVDGVSTDTQYFGPGTRLTVL.

The chain joins TRBV11-2 to TRBJ2-1; 10 bases are shared with TRBD2. The germline CDR1 and CDR2 sequences are SGHAT and FQNNGV. The CDR3 length is 16 residues. The junction had 4 bases not matched to a gene; V was cut back by 1 base and J by 4 bases. CDR3 DNA: TGTGCCAGCAGCTTAGGTCCTAGCGGGAGTTACAATGAGCAGTTCTTC. Its protein product is CASSLGPSGSYNEQFF. Using reference TRBV11-2 and TRBJ2-1 for the parts outside the CDR3, the full variable domain is EAGVAQSPRYKIIEKRQSVAFWCNPISGHATLYWYQQILGQGPKLLIQFQNNGVVDDSQLPKDRFSAERLKGVDSTLKIQPAKLEDSAVYLCASSLGPSGSYNEQFFGPGTRLTVL.

The DNA for the CDR3 is TGTGCCAGCAGCCGTGGTATCAATGAGCAGTTCTTC. Residues: CASSRGINEQFF. V usage is TRBV7-6 and J usage is TRBJ2-1; D gene unclear. This CDR3 region has 12 residues. Per germline, CDR1 SGHVS and CDR2 FNYEAQ. Between the trimmed V and J ends, which lost 5 bases and 6 bases, there was a span of 8 bases.

The rearrangement uses TRBV27 and TRBJ2-3, with TRBD2 matching 8 bases. Per the germline V gene, CDR1 is MNHEY and CDR2 is SMNVEV (reference sequence). The CDR3 contains 17 residues. V was clipped by 0 bases and J by 2 bases; unmatched bases: 7. The CDR3 is CASSLSFGGRSTDTQYF. The CDR3 DNA follows: TGTGCCAGCAGTTTATCATTCGGCGGGAGGTCCACAGATACGCAGTATTTT.

This rearrangement joins TRBV5-1 to TRBJ2-1, with TRBD2 matching 7 bases. This CDR3 region has 21 residues. The germline CDR1 and CDR2 sequences are SGHRS and YFSETQ. Trimming at V came to 9 bases and at J to 6 bases, leaving 33 bases not matched to a gene. CDR3 nucleotide sequence: TGCGCCACCTCCCGGAGAGCGGGGCTCCCCTCCGGCCAGGGACTTGGCAATGAGCAGTTCTTC. It codes for CATSRRAGLPSGQGLGNEQFF.

The rearrangement links TRBV5-4 to TRBJ2-1; 9 nucleotides agree with TRBD2. The junction had 5 bases not matched to a gene; V was cut back by 0 bases and J by 4 bases. This CDR3 has 16 residues. In germline, CDR1 is SGHNT, CDR2 YYREEE (reference sequence). CDR3 coding DNA: TGTGCCAGCAGCTTGGGTAGACTAGCGGTTTACAATGAGCAGTTCTTC. Protein: CASSLGRLAVYNEQFF.